This entry concerns a single T cell receptor beta chain. What it binds is unknown. 60 Vbeta and 13 Jbeta primers were used in PCR. Measured with immunoSEQ multiplex PCR; TCRdb has only the in-frame clones, and not every one. The sample holds under 250,000 clones, roughly 80% seen once. The sample comes from a study of cytomegalovirus exposure and HLA in healthy donors. Overall study results and limits: Researchers reported in a later analysis that common viral pathogens appeared linked to several top clusters.

CDR1 GTSNPN and CDR2 SVGIG come from the germline V gene (reference sequence). Trimming took off 5 bases at V and 6 bases at J, with 17 bases between the two ends. This CDR3 region has 14 residues. The rearrangement links TRBV30 to TRBJ1-3, with D perhaps TRBD1 (6 bases). Material: PBMCs. The source is a woman in her 30s in good health and CMV-seronegative. CDR3 nucleotide sequence: TGTGCCTGGCAACTAACAGGGTTGATAAACACCATATATTTT. Translation gives CAWQLTGLINTIYF.